A single T cell receptor (beta chain) is shown here with its context. These data are taken from a study of patients and donors after allogeneic stem cell transplantation. A single record per CDR3 protein comes from TCRdb applying MiXCR to the RT-PCR reads. The repertoire holds 1,800 or so distinct CDR3 sequences, 13% to 15% seen once, with roughly an eighth in the top ten. Input material: blood, either unsorted or a sorted T cell fraction (not recorded which). The TCR sequence derives from a human donor who was either an allogeneic HSCT recipient or a stem cell or donor lymphocyte infusion donor (not recorded which). It is not recorded whose cells these are; they may come from a transplant donor.

CDR3 sequence reads: CASSFYERRQYV. DNA of the CDR3: TGTGCCAGCAGCTTTTATGAACGGAGGCAGTACGTC. The chain recombines TRBV5-5 with TRBJ2-7; no definite D call. Trimming took 2 bases from V and 9 from J, leaving 12 bases between them. The germline CDR1 and CDR2 sequences are SGHKS and YYEKEE (reference sequence). This CDR3 comprises 12 residues.